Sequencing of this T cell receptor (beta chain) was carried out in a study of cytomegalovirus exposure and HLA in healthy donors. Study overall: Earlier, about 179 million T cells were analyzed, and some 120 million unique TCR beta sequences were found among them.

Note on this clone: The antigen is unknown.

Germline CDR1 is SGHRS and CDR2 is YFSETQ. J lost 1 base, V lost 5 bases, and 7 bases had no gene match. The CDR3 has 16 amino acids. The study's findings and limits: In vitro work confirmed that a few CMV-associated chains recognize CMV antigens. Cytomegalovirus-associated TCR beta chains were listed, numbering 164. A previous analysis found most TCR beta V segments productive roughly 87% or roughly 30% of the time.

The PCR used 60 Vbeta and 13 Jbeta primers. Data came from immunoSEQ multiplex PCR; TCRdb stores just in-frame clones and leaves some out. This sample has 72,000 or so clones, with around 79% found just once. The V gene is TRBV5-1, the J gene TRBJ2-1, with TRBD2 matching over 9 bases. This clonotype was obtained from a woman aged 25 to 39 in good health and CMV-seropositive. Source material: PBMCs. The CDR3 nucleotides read TGCGCCAGCAGAGGGGGTGGACTAGCGTCCTACAATGAGCAGTTCTTC. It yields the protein CASRGGGLASYNEQFF.